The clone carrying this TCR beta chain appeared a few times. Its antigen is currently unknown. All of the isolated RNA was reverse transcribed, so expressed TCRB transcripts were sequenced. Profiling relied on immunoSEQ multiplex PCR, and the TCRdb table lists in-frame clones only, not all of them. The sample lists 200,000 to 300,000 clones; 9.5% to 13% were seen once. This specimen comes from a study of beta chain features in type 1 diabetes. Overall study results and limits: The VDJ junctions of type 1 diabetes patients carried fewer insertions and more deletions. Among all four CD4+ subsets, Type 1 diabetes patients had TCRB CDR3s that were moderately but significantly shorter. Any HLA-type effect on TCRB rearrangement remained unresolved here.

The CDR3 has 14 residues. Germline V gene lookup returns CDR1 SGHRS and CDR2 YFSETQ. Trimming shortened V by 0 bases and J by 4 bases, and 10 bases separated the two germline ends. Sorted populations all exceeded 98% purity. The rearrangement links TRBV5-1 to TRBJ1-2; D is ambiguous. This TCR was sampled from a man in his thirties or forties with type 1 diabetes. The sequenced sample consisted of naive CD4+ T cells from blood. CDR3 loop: CASSLAWRSYGYTF. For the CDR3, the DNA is TGCGCCAGCAGCTTGGCTTGGCGGAGCTATGGCTACACCTTC. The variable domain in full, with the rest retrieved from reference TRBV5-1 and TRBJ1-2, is KAGVTQTPRYLIKTRGQQVTLSCSPISGHRSVSWYQQTPGQGLQFLFEYFSETQRNKGNFPGRFSGRQFSNSRSEMNVSTLELGDSALYLCASSLAWRSYGYTFGSGTRLTVV.